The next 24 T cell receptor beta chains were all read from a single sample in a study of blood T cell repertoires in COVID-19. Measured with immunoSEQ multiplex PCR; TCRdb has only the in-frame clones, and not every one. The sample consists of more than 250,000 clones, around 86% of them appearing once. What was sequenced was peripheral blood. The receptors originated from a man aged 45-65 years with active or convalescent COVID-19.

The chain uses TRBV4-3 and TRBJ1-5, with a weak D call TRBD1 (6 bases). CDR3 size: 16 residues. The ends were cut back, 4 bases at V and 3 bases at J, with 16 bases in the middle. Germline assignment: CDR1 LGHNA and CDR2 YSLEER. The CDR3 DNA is TGCGCCAGCAGCCTAGAAATCGGACAGTCCAATCAGCCCCAGCATTTT. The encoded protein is CASSLEIGQSNQPQHF.

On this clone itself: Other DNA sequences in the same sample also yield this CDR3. CDR3 sequence (DNA): TGTGCCAGCAGTGAATCGACAGGGGGGTATCAGCCCCAGCATTTT. This codes for CASSESTGGYQPQHF. The genes are TRBV2 and TRBJ1-5; 9 bases are shared with TRBD1. The CDR3 is 15 amino acids. Germline values: CDR1 SNHLY, CDR2 FYNNEI. Losses at the gene ends were 2 bases for V and 5 bases for J; bases not matched to a gene: 4.

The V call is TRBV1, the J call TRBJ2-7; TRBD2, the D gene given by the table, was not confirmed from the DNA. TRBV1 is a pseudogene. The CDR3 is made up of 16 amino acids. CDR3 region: CTSSQSSGSYVYEQYF. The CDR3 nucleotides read TGCACCAGCAGCCAATCTAGCGGGAGCTACGTATACGAGCAGTACTTC.

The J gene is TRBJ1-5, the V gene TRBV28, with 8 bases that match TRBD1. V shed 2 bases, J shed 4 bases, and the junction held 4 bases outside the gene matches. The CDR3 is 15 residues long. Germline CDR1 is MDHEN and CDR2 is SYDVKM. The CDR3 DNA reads TGTGCCAGCAGTTTACTTAGACAGGGGAATCAGCCCCAGCATTTT. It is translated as CASSLLRQGNQPQHF.

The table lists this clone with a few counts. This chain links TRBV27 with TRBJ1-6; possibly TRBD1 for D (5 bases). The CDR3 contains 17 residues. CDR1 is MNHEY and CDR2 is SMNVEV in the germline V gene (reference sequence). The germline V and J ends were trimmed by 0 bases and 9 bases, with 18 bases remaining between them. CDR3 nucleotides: TGTGCCAGCAGTTTATCCCCTCAGGGATGGGAAAGTTCACCCCTCCACTTT. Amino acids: CASSLSPQGWESSPLHF.

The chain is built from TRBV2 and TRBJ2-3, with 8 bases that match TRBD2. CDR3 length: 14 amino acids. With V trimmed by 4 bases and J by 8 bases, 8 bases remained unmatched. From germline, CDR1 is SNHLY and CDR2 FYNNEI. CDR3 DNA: TGTGCCAGCAGTGCTCCTCTAGCGGGCCCTACGCAGTATTTT. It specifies CASSAPLAGPTQYF.

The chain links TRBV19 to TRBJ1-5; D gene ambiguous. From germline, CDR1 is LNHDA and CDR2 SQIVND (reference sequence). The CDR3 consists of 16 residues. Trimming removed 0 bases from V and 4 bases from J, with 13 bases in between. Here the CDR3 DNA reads TGTGCCAGTAGTATAGAGAAGGGATCGGGGAATCAGCCCCAGCATTTT. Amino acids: CASSIEKGSGNQPQHF.

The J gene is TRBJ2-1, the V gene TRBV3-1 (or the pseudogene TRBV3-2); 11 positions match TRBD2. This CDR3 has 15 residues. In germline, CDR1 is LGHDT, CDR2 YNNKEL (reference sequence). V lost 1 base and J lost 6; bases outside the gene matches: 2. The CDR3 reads CASSQVAGGPNEQFF. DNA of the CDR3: TGTGCCAGCAGCCAAGTAGCGGGGGGGCCCAATGAGCAGTTCTTC.

The CDR3 bases are TGTGCCAGCAGTATTTCTCCGACAGCGTCCTACGAGCAGTACTTC. This gives the protein CASSISPTASYEQYF. This sequence joins TRBV28 and TRBJ2-7, with D possibly TRBD1 on 5 matching bases. The CDR3 is 15 amino acids. The V gene lost 5 bases and the J gene lost 1 base, with 15 bases spanning the gap. Per the germline V gene, CDR1 is MDHEN and CDR2 is SYDVKM.

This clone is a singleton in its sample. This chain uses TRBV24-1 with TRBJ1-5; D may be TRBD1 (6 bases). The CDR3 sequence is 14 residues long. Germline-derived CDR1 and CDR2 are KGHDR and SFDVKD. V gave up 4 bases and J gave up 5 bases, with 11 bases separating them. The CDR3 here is CATSDTGKHQPQHF. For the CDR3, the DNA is TGTGCCACCAGTGACACAGGGAAGCATCAGCCCCAGCATTTT.

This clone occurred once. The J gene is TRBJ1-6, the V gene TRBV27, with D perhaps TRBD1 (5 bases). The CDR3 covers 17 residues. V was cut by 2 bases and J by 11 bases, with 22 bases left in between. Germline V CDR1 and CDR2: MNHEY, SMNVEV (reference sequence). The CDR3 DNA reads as TGTGCCAGCAGTTTACCCCCCCTGGCAGGGATTCTTCCACCCCTCCACTTT. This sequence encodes CASSLPPLAGILPPLHF.

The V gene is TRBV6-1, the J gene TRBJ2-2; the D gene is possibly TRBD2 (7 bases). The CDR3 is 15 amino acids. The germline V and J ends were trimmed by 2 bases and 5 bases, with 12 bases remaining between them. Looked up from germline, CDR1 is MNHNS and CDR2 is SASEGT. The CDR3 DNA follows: TGTGCCAGCAGTGAACGGGGGGCATGGACCGGGGAGCTGTTTTTT. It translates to CASSERGAWTGELFF.

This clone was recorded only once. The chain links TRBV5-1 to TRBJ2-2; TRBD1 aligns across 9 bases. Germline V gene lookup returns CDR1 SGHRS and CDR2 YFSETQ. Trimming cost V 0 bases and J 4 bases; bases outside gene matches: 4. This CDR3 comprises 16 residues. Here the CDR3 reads CASSLAETGGTGELFF. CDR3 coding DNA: TGCGCCAGCAGCTTGGCCGAGACAGGGGGCACCGGGGAGCTGTTTTTT.

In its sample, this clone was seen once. The chain's CDR3 is CASSQDGRTGAFTDTQYF. The CDR3 region has the DNA TGCGCCAGCAGCCAAGACGGGAGGACAGGGGCCTTCACAGATACGCAGTATTTT. This chain connects TRBV4-3 to TRBJ2-3; 9 positions match TRBD1. V shed 0 bases, J shed 2 bases, and the junction held 9 bases outside the gene matches. Germline lookup yields CDR1 LGHNA and CDR2 YSLEER. CDR3 size: 18 residues.

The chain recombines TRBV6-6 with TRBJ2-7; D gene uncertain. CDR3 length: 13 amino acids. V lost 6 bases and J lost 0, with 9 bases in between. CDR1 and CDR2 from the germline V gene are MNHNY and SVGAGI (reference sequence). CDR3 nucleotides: TGTGCCAGCAGCCGCTGGAGCTCCTACGAGCAGTACTTC. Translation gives CASSRWSSYEQYF.

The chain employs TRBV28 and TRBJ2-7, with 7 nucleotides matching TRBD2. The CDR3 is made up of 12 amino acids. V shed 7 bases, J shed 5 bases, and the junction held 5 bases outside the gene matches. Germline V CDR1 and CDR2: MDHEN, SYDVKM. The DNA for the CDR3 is TGTGCCAGCAATAGTGCGGGGGACGAGCAGTACTTC. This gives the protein CASNSAGDEQYF. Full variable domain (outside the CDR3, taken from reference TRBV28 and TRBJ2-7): DVKVTQSSRYLVKRTGEKVFLECVQDMDHENMFWYRQDPGLGLRLIYFSYDVKMKEKGDIPEGYSVSREKKERFSLILESASTNQTSMYLCASNSAGDEQYFGPGTRLTVT.

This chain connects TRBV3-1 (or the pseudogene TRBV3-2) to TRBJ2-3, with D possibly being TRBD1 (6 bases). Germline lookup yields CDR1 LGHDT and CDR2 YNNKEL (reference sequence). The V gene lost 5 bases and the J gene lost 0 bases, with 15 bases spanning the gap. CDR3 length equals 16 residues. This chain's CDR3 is CASSGAGALSTDTQYF. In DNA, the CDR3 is TGTGCCAGCAGCGGAGCAGGGGCCCTGAGCACAGATACGCAGTATTTT.

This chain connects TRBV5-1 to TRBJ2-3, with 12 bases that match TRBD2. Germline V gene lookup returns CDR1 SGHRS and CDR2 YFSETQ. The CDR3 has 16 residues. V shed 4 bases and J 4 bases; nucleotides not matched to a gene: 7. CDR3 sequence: CASSIPSGGASDTQYF. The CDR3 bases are TGCGCCAGCAGCATTCCTAGCGGGGGGGCGTCAGATACGCAGTATTTT.

The CDR3 protein is CASSGQGNGSPLHF. CDR3 nucleotides: TGTGCCAGCAGTGGACAGGGGAACGGGTCACCCCTCCACTTT. The V and J genes are TRBV6-6 and TRBJ1-6; TRBD1 matches 9 bases. V gave up 5 bases and J gave up 10 bases; unmatched junction bases: 6. Germline-derived CDR1 and CDR2 are MNHNY and SVGAGI (reference sequence). This CDR3 region has 14 residues.

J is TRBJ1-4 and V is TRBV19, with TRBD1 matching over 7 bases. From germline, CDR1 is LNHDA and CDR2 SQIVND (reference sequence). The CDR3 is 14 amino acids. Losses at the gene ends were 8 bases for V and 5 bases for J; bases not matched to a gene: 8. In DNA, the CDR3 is TGTGCCAGTGGACGGACAGGATTAAATGAAAAACTGTTTTTT. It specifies CASGRTGLNEKLFF.

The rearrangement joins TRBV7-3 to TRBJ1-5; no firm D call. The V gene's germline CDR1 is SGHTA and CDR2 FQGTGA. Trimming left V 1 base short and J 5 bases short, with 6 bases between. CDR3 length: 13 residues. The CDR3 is CASSLNSDQPQHF. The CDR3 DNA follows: TGTGCCAGCAGCTTAAATTCCGATCAGCCCCAGCATTTT. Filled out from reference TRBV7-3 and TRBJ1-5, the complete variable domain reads GAGVSQTPSNKVTEKGKYVELRCDPISGHTALYWYRQSLGQGPEFLIYFQGTGAADDSGLPNDRFFAVRPEGSVSTLKIQRTERGDSAVYLCASSLNSDQPQHFGDGTRLSIL.

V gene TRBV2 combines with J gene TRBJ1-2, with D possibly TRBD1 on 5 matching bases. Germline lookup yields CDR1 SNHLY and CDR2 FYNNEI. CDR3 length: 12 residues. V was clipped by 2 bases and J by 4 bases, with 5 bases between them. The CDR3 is CASSETGYGYTF. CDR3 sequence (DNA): TGTGCCAGCAGTGAAACAGGCTATGGCTACACCTTC. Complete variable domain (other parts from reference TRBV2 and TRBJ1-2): EPEVTQTPSHQVTQMGQEVILRCVPISNHLYFYWYRQILGQKVEFLVSFYNNEISEKSEIFDDQFSVERPDGSNFTLKIRSTKLEDSAMYFCASSETGYGYTFGSGTRLTVV.

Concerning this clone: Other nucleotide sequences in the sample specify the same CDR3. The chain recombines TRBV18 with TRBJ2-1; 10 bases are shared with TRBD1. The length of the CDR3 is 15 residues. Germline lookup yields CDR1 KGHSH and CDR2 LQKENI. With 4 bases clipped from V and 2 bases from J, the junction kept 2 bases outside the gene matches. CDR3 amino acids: CASSLDRGPYNEQFF. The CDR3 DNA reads TGTGCCAGCTCACTTGACAGGGGGCCCTACAATGAGCAGTTCTTC.

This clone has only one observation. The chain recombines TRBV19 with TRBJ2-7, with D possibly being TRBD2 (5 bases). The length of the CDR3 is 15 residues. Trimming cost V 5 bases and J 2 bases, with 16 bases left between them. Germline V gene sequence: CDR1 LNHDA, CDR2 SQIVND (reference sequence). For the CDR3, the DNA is TGTGCCAGTAGTCCTCAAGCGGTAGTTCCCTACGAGCAGTACTTC. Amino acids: CASSPQAVVPYEQYF.